This T cell receptor beta chain was sequenced during a study of CD8 T cells in Susac syndrome. The CDR3 is 15 amino acids. Trimming cost V 1 base and J 2 bases; bases outside gene matches: 3. Germline loops: CDR1 MNHEY, CDR2 SVGEGT. RNA amounts of about 0.5 to 1 ug underwent reverse transcription with random hexamers. TCRdb recomputed calls from the immunoSEQ multiplex PCR reads with MiXCR, one row per CDR3 protein. The data hold hundreds of thousands of distinct CDR3 sequences, with around 85% observed a single time. The V call is TRBV6-2 or TRBV6-3, the J call TRBJ2-7; TRBD2 agrees at 9 bases. Sequences were obtained from CD8+ T cells from PBMCs. The TCR sequence derives from a human donor with multiple sclerosis. The CDR3 here is CASSYLAGEAYEQYF. CDR3 coding DNA: TGTGCCAGCAGTTACTTAGCGGGAGAAGCCTACGAGCAGTACTTC.